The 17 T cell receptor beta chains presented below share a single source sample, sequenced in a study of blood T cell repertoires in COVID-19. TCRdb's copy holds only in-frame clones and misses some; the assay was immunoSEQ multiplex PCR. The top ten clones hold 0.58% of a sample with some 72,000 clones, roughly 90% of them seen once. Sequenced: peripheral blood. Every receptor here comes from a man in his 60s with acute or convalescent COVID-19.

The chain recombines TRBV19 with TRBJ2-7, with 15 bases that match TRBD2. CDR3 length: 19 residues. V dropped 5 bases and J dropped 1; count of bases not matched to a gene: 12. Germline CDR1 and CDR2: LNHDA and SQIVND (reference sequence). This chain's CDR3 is CASSPGLAGGRINSYEQYF. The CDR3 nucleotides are TGTGCCAGTAGTCCAGGACTAGCGGGAGGGCGGATTAATTCCTACGAGCAGTACTTC.

CDR3 sequence reads: CASSLAGSGALTDTQYF. Here the CDR3 DNA reads TGTGCCAGCAGCTTAGCGGGGAGCGGGGCGCTCACAGATACGCAGTATTTT. The chain combines TRBV7-9 with TRBJ2-3, with 7 bases lining up with TRBD2. The CDR3 has 17 amino acids. Losses at the gene ends were 0 bases for V and 2 bases for J; bases not matched to a gene: 8. Germline V lookup: CDR1 SEHNR, CDR2 FQNEAQ (reference sequence).

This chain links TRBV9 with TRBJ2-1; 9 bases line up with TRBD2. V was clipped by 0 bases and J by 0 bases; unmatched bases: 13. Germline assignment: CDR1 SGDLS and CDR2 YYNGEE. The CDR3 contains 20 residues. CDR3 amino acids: CASSVATSGWSSVSYNEQFF. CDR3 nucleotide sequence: TGTGCCAGCAGCGTAGCTACTAGCGGGTGGAGTTCGGTCTCCTACAATGAGCAGTTCTTC.

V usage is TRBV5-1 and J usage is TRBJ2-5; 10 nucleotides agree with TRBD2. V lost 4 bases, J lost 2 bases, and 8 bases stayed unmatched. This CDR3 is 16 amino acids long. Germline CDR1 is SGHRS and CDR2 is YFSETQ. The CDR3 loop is CASSRGLAATQETQYF. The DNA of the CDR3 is TGCGCCAGCAGCCGCGGACTAGCGGCCACACAAGAGACCCAGTACTTC.

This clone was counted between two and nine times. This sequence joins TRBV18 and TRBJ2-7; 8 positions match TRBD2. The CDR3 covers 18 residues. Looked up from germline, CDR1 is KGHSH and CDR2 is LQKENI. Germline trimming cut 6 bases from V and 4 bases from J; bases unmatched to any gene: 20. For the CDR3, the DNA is TGTGCCAGCTCCCCGCGTGGGGCGGGAGGCCTAATCGGGTACGAGCAGTACTTC. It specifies CASSPRGAGGLIGYEQYF. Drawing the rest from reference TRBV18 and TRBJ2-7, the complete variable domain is NAGVMQNPRHLVRRRGQEARLRCSPMKGHSHVYWYRQLPEEGLKFMVYLQKENIIDESGMPKERFSAEFPKEGPSILRIQQVVRGDSAAYFCASSPRGAGGLIGYEQYFGPGTRLTVT.

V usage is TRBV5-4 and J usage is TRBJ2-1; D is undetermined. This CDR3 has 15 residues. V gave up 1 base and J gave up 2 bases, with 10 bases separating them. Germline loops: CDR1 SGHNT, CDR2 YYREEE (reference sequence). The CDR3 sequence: CASSLRSRAYNEQFF. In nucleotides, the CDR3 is TGTGCCAGCAGCTTGAGGTCTAGAGCCTACAATGAGCAGTTCTTC.

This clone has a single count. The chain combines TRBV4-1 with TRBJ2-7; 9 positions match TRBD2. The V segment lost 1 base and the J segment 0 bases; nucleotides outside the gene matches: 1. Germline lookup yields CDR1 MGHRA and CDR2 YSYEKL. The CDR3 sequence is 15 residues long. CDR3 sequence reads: CASSQGTSVSYEQYF. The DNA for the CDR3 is TGCGCCAGCAGCCAAGGGACTAGCGTCTCCTACGAGCAGTACTTC.

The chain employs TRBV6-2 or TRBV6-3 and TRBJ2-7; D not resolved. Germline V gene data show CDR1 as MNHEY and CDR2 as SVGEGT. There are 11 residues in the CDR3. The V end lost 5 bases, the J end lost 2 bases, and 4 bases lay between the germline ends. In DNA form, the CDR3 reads TGTGCCAGCAGTCGGGCCTACGAGCAGTACTTC. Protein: CASSRAYEQYF.

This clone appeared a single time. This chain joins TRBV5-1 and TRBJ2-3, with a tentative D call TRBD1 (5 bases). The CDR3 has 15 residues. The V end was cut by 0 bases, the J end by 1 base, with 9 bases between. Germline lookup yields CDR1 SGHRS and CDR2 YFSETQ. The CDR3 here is CASSLAIGGTDTQYF. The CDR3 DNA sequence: TGCGCCAGCAGCTTGGCCATAGGGGGCACAGATACGCAGTATTTT.

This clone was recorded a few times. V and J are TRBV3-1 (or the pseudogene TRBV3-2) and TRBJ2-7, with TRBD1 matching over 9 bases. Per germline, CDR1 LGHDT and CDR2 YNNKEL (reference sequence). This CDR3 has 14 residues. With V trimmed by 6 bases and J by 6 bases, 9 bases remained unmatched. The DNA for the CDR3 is TGTGCCAGCAGACGGGGACAGGGTCATAGCGAGCAGTACTTC. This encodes CASRRGQGHSEQYF.

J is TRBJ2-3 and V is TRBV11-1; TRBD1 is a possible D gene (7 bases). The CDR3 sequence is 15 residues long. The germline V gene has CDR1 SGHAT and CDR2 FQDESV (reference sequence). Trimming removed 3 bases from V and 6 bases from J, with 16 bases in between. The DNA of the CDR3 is TGTGCCAGCAGCTTTGGGCAGGGGGGACCGGATACGCAGTATTTT. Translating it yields CASSFGQGGPDTQYF.

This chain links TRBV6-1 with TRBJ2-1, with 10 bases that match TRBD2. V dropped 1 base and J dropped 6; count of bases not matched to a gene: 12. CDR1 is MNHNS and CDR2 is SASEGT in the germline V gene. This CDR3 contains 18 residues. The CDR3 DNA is TGTGCCAGCAGTGAAGGTCGGCTAGCGGGGGTTACCACCAATGAGCAGTTCTTC. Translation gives CASSEGRLAGVTTNEQFF.

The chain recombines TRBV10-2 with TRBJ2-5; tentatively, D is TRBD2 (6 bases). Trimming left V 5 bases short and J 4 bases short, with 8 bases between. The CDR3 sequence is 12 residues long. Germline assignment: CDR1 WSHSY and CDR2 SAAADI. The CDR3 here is CASSPGAETQYF. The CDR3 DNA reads TGCGCCAGCAGTCCGGGAGCAGAGACCCAGTACTTC.

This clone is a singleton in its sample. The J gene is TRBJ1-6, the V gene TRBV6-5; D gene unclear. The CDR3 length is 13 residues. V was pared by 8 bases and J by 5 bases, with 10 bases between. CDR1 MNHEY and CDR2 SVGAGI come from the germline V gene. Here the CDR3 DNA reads TGTGCCAGCTTGAGGGTAGATAATTCACCCCTCCACTTT. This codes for CASLRVDNSPLHF.

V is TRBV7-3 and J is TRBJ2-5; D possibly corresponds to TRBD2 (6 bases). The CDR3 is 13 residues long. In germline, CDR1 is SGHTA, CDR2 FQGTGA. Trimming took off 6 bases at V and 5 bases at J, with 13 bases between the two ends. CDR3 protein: CASRRGAGETQYF. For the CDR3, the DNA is TGTGCCAGCAGACGCGGGGCCGGGGAGACCCAGTACTTC.

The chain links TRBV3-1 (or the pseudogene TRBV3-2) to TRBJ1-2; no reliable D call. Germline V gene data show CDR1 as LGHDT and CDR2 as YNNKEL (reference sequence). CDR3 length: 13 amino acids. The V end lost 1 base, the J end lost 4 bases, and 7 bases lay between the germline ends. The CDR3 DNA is TGTGCCAGCAGCCAAGTCCGCAGCTATGGCTACACCTTC. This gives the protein CASSQVRSYGYTF.

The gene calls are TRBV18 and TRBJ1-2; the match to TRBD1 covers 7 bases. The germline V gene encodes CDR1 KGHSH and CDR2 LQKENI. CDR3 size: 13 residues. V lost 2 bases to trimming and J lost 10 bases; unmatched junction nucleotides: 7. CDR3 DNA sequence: TGTGCCAGCTCACCAGGGACAGTGCCTTTCTACACCTTC. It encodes CASSPGTVPFYTF.